This T cell receptor (beta chain) comes out of a study of shared clonotypes between healthy human individuals. Study-level background: Aged between 18 and 49, the donors were a couple of women and a few men. General observations from the study: Clonotype sharing among donors likely depends on sequencing depth. Estimated clonotype richness was generally higher in naive than memory subsets.

The CDR3 consists of 14 residues. The junction had 2 bases not matched to a gene; V was cut back by 0 bases and J by 3 bases. The germline V gene has CDR1 GTSNPN and CDR2 SVGIG (reference sequence). Cells designated naive CD8 were CD45RO-negative and were positively selected for CCR7, with terminally differentiated effector memory CD45RA+ cells excluded. Measured with immunoSEQ multiplex PCR; TCRdb has only the in-frame clones, and not every one. This table has 630,000 or so clones, 95% to 98% appearing once. Details on this clone: Its cognate antigen is unknown.

The receptor was derived from a man in his thirties or forties in good health. Specimen: naive CD8+ T cells sorted from blood. This sequence joins TRBV30 and TRBJ2-7, with 10 bases fitting TRBD2. This CDR3 reads CAWSVGTSDYEQYF. The CDR3 coding sequence is TGTGCCTGGAGTGTAGGGACTAGCGACTACGAGCAGTACTTC.